The present T cell receptor (beta chain) was sequenced within a study of blood T cell repertoires in COVID-19. In the source study's methods: Using reference gene primer amplification, nucleated cell counts were estimated. Data came from immunoSEQ multiplex PCR; TCRdb stores just in-frame clones and leaves some out. V, J and clone size are those of that table, while D and trimming were read from the DNA. The sample records around 16,000 clones, around 84% being singletons. This CDR3 has 14 amino acids. V dropped 4 bases and J dropped 11; count of bases not matched to a gene: 8. Germline V gives CDR1 SSHAT, CDR2 FNYEAQ (reference sequence).

The receptor comes from a human donor in a cohort sampled during active COVID-19. Specimen: peripheral blood. This rearrangement joins TRBV7-7 to TRBJ2-5; 12 bases are shared with TRBD2. The CDR3 spells CASSSRTSGESQYF. The CDR3 DNA reads as TGTGCCAGCAGCTCCAGGACTAGCGGGGAGTCTCAGTACTTC.